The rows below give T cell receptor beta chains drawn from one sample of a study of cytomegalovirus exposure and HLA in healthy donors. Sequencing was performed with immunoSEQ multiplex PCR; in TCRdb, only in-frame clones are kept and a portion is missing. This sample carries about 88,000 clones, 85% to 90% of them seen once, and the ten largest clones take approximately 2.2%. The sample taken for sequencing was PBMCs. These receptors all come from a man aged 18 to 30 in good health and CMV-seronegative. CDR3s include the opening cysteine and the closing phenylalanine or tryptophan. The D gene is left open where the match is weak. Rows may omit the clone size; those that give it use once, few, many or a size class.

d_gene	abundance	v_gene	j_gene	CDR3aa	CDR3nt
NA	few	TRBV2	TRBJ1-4	CASRIKTVTNEKLFF	TGTGCCAGCAGGATAAAGACAGTAACTAATGAAAAACTGTTTTTT
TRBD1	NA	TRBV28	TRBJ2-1	CASRGQGYNEQFF	TGTGCCAGCAGGGGACAGGGCTACAATGAGCAGTTCTTC
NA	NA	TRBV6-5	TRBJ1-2	CASRRTGGRGYTF	TGTGCCAGCAGGAGGACGGGGGGAAGGGGCTACACCTTC
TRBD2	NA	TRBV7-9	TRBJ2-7	CASSIIPPRRGRAEEQYF	TGTGCCAGCAGCATAATACCCCCCCGTCGAGGGAGGGCCGAAGAGCAGTACTTC
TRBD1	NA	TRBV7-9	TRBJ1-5	CSSSLGQGVGNQPQHF	TGTTCCAGCAGCTTAGGGCAGGGGGTCGGCAATCAGCCCCAGCATTTT
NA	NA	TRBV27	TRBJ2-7	CASSLSATSYEQYF	TGTGCCAGCAGTTTATCAGCCACCTCCTACGAGCAGTACTTC
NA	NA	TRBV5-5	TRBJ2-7	CASSEFNYEQYF	TGTGCCAGCAGCGAGTTCAACTACGAGCAGTACTTC
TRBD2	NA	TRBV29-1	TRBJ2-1	CSVHSGRANEQFF	TGCAGCGTTCACAGCGGGAGGGCCAATGAGCAGTTCTTC
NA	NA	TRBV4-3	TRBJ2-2	CASGWGEGTGELFF	TGCGCCAGCGGTTGGGGAGAGGGAACCGGGGAGCTGTTTTTT
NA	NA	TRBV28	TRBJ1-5	CASSFFSWQGDQPQHF	TGTGCCAGCAGTTTTTTTTCTTGGCAGGGTGACCAGCCCCAGCATTTT
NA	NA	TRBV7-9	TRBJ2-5	CSSSPPYRGPMQTQYF	TGTTCCAGCAGCCCACCCTATAGGGGTCCCATGCAGACCCAGTACTTC
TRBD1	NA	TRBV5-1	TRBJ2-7	CASRTGQVASYEQYF	TGCGCCAGCAGAACCGGACAGGTGGCCTCCTACGAGCAGTACTTC
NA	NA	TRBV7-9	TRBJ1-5	CASSLSGTQPQHF	TGTGCCAGCAGCTTATCGGGAACACAGCCCCAGCATTTT
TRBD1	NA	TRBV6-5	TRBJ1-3	CASSPGQGRNTIYF	TGTGCCAGCAGTCCGGGACAGGGGCGAAACACCATATATTTT
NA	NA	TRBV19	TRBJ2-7	CASSIALTGYEQYF	TGTGCCAGTAGTATAGCTCTAACCGGGTACGAGCAGTACTTC
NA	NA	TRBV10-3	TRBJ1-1	CAISAHQVTNTEAFF	TGTGCCATCAGTGCCCACCAGGTGACGAACACTGAAGCTTTCTTT
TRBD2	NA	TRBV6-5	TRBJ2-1	CASSRTSGRQQFF	TGTGCCAGCAGTCGTACCAGCGGGAGGCAGCAGTTCTTC
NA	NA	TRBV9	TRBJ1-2	CASSVNERGGYTF	TGTGCCAGCAGCGTAAATGAGCGCGGGGGCTACACCTTC
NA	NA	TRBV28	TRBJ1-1	CASRNLQGSGMRAFF	TGTGCCAGCAGAAACCTCCAGGGGTCCGGGATGAGAGCTTTCTTT
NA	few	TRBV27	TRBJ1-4	CASSLLGGTFNEKLFF	TGTGCCAGCAGTTTATTGGGGGGGACATTTAATGAAAAACTGTTTTTT
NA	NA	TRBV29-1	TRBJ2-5	CSVTRKGPETQYF	TGCAGCGTTACGAGGAAAGGTCCAGAGACCCAGTACTTC
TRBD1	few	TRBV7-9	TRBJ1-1	CASSPRDRGNTEAFF	TGTGCCAGCAGCCCTCGGGACAGGGGGAACACTGAAGCTTTCTTT